This T cell receptor (beta chain) was found in a study of T cells after yellow fever vaccination. There are 16 residues in the CDR3. The germline gives CDR1 SGHTA, CDR2 FQGNSA. J lost 0 bases, V lost 5 bases, and 2 bases had no gene match. Using its own MiXCR run on the 5' RACE reads, TCRdb lists one record per CDR3 protein. The table lists over 250,000 distinct CDR3 sequences, about 5.2% of them singletons, with less than 3.5% in the top ten. Sample: CD4+ T cells sorted from PBMCs, taken on the day of the yellow fever booster vaccination. This chain connects TRBV7-2 to TRBJ2-6, with TRBD2 matching over 9 bases. The receptor was derived from a man aged 18 to 35 who received the YFV17D yellow fever vaccine. The CDR3 DNA reads TGTGCCAGCAGCCGCGGGAGGGGCTCTGGGGCCAACGTCCTGACTTTC. Translating it yields CASSRGRGSGANVLTF.